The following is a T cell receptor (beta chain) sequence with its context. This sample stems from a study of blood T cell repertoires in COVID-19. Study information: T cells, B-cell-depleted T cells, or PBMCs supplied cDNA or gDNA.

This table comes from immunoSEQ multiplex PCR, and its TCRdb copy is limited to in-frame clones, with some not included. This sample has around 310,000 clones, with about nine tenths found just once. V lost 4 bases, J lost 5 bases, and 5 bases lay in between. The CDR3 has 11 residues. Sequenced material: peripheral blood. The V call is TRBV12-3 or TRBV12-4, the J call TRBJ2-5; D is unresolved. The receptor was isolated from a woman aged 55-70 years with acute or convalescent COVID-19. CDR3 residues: CASSYRETQYF. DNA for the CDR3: TGTGCCAGCAGTTACCGGGAGACCCAGTACTTC.